The 30 T cell receptor beta chains reported below all come from one sample, sequenced in a study of blood T cell repertoires in COVID-19. Repertoires were generated with immunoSEQ multiplex PCR, while TCRdb's copy carries only in-frame clones and drops some. The sample has about 25,000 clones; 70% to 90% are singletons. Specimen: peripheral blood. The receptors here all came from a man between 65 and 79 years old with active COVID-19.

The CDR3 nucleotides read TGTGCCAGCAGTTCCCGATCAGGGGGCTACGAGCAGTACTTC. Translated, it gives CASSSRSGGYEQYF. The chain is built from TRBV27 and TRBJ2-7; 7 nucleotides line up with TRBD1. Per germline, CDR1 MNHEY and CDR2 SMNVEV (reference sequence). This CDR3 region has 14 residues. Trimming took 4 bases from V and 3 from J; bases not matched to a gene: 6.

CDR3 residues: CASSQETRAPRTEAFF. The CDR3 DNA reads as TGTGCCAGCAGCCAAGAGACGCGGGCTCCGAGAACTGAAGCTTTCTTT. The chain uses TRBV3-1 (or the pseudogene TRBV3-2) and TRBJ1-1; no reliable D call. CDR3 length: 16 residues. V was shortened by 0 bases and J by 5 bases, with 16 bases between the two germline ends. The germline CDR1 and CDR2 sequences are LGHDT and YNNKEL (reference sequence).

This sequence joins TRBV9 and TRBJ2-7, with 8 nucleotides matching TRBD1. This CDR3 has 14 amino acids. V lost 0 bases, J lost 6 bases, and 5 bases stayed unmatched. Germline-derived CDR1 and CDR2 are SGDLS and YYNGEE. The CDR3 reads CASSVEAGGGEQYF. The CDR3 coding sequence is TGTGCCAGCAGCGTAGAGGCAGGGGGCGGCGAGCAGTACTTC.

The chain joins TRBV19 to TRBJ2-3, with 14 bases lining up with TRBD2. The CDR3 has 17 residues. Germline CDR1 and CDR2: LNHDA and SQIVND (reference sequence). The ends lost 4 bases at V and 5 bases at J; junction bases unmatched: 8. CDR3 nucleotides: TGTGCCAGTAGTAGCCGACTAGCGGGGGGGCTCAGAGATACGCAGTATTTT. Translation: CASSSRLAGGLRDTQYF.

This chain joins TRBV5-1 and TRBJ2-5; 12 bases match TRBD2. Germline V gene sequence: CDR1 SGHRS, CDR2 YFSETQ. The V and J ends lost 0 bases and 2 bases, in that order; junction bases with no gene match: 5. The CDR3 has 17 residues. CDR3 coding DNA: TGCGCCAGCAGCTTGGGGCGACTAGCGGGGGCACAAGAGACCCAGTACTTC. It codes for CASSLGRLAGAQETQYF.

The chain combines TRBV10-2 with TRBJ2-7, with D possibly being TRBD2 (5 bases). The CDR3 consists of 12 residues. Germline assignment: CDR1 WSHSY and CDR2 SAAADI. Trimming stripped 4 bases from V and 7 bases from J, with 11 bases between. CDR3 loop: CASSVFSGEQYF. Here the CDR3 DNA reads TGCGCCAGCAGTGTCTTTTCGGGGGAGCAGTACTTC.

The chain is built from TRBV24-1 and TRBJ2-1; 8 nucleotides line up with TRBD1. The CDR3 is 14 amino acids. With V trimmed by 7 bases and J by 8 bases, 9 bases remained unmatched. The germline V gene has CDR1 KGHDR and CDR2 SFDVKD. CDR3 in amino acids: CATRLTGDVDEQFF. As DNA, the CDR3 is TGTGCCACCAGGTTGACAGGGGACGTGGATGAGCAGTTCTTC.

The chain joins TRBV6-4 to TRBJ1-5, with no clear D. The V gene's germline CDR1 is MRHNA and CDR2 SNTAGT. The V and J ends lost 5 bases and 4 bases respectively, with 9 bases between them. The CDR3 contains 13 residues. The CDR3 nucleotides read TGTGCCAGCAGTCCGGGTCCGAATCAGCCCCAGCATTTT. Protein: CASSPGPNQPQHF.

The J gene is TRBJ2-5, the V gene TRBV9, with 9 bases lining up with TRBD1. Germline V gives CDR1 SGDLS, CDR2 YYNGEE. J lost 5 bases, V lost 0 bases, and 8 bases had no gene match. This CDR3 is built from 16 residues. The CDR3 region has the DNA TGTGCCAGCAGCGTAGCACAGGGGGCCGCTGGGGAGACCCAGTACTTC. Protein: CASSVAQGAAGETQYF.

This clone came up once. V gene TRBV30 combines with J gene TRBJ2-1; D ambiguous. V lost 1 base and J lost 0, with 7 bases in between. Germline CDR1 GTSNPN, CDR2 SVGIG (reference sequence). The CDR3 runs 14 residues. The CDR3 loop is CAWSAGYSYNEQFF. CDR3 in DNA: TGTGCCTGGAGTGCAGGCTACTCCTACAATGAGCAGTTCTTC.

This chain links TRBV2 with TRBJ2-1; TRBD2 might be the D (6 bases). In germline, CDR1 is SNHLY, CDR2 FYNNEI. V lost 6 bases, J lost 10 bases, and 19 bases lay in between. The CDR3 is made up of 14 amino acids. CDR3 sequence: CASRRDRTREEQFF. In DNA, the CDR3 is TGTGCCAGCAGGCGGGACCGCACGCGGGAAGAGCAGTTCTTC.

This clone was seen a few times. The chain employs TRBV6-5 and TRBJ2-7; D unresolved. This CDR3 has 14 amino acids. Germline values: CDR1 MNHEY, CDR2 SVGAGI. Trimming shortened V by 5 bases and J by 3 bases, and 14 bases separated the two germline ends. As DNA, the CDR3 is TGTGCCAGCAGTCAGACACCAGGTAGCTACGAGCAGTACTTC. Translating it yields CASSQTPGSYEQYF.

The chain links TRBV5-1 to TRBJ2-5; maybe TRBD1 (6 bases). CDR1 SGHRS and CDR2 YFSETQ come from the germline V gene. The germline V and J ends were trimmed by 3 bases and 2 bases, with 11 bases remaining between them. The length of the CDR3 is 14 residues. The CDR3 here is CASSSGQTQETQYF. The CDR3 region has the DNA TGCGCCAGCAGCTCAGGACAGACGCAAGAGACCCAGTACTTC.

This chain joins TRBV6-5 and TRBJ1-4; D might be TRBD1 (6 bases). The CDR3 spans 14 residues. V was clipped by 7 bases and J by 4 bases, with 13 bases between them. The germline CDR1 and CDR2 sequences are MNHEY and SVGAGI. CDR3 protein: CASTQGSHNEKLFF. The DNA of the CDR3 is TGTGCCAGCACTCAGGGGAGTCATAATGAAAAACTGTTTTTT.

This sequence joins TRBV3-1 (or the pseudogene TRBV3-2) and TRBJ2-5; 9 bases are shared with TRBD2. Germline V gene sequence: CDR1 LGHDT, CDR2 YNNKEL (reference sequence). The CDR3 runs to 17 residues. Losses at the gene ends were 0 bases for V and 2 bases for J; bases not matched to a gene: 7. CDR3: CASSQDWNSGGQETQYF. The CDR3 coding sequence is TGTGCCAGCAGCCAAGATTGGAATAGCGGGGGACAAGAGACCCAGTACTTC.

There are a few counts of this clone. CDR3 loop: CASSIRAGSEAFF. CDR3 sequence (DNA): TGCGCCAGCAGTATAAGGGCGGGTTCTGAAGCTTTCTTT. The chain uses TRBV5-1 and TRBJ1-1, with D hard to call. The ends were cut back, 5 bases at V and 6 bases at J, with 14 bases in the middle. CDR1 is SGHRS and CDR2 is YFSETQ in the germline V gene. This CDR3 spans 13 amino acids.

The rearrangement joins TRBV4-3 to TRBJ2-7; 8 bases agree with TRBD2. Germline-derived CDR1 and CDR2 are LGHNA and YSLEER. Unmatched junction bases numbered 8, after V lost 2 bases and J lost 2 bases. The CDR3 spans 16 residues. The chain's CDR3 is CASSQMTGGYTYEQYF. The DNA of the CDR3 is TGCGCCAGCAGCCAAATGACGGGGGGGTATACCTACGAGCAGTACTTC.

This chain links TRBV6-4 with TRBJ1-2, with D maybe TRBD1 (6 bases). The CDR3 contains 14 residues. Per the germline V gene, CDR1 is MRHNA and CDR2 is SNTAGT. V lost 0 bases and J lost 6, with 11 bases in between. This chain's CDR3 is CASSDSGGLDGYTF. CDR3 nucleotide sequence: TGTGCCAGCAGTGACTCTGGGGGCCTTGATGGCTACACCTTC.

V usage is TRBV5-4 and J usage is TRBJ1-6; 7 bases match TRBD1. The CDR3 is made up of 14 amino acids. Germline assignment: CDR1 SGHNT and CDR2 YYREEE (reference sequence). Germline trimming cut 5 bases from V and 8 bases from J; bases unmatched to any gene: 7. This CDR3 reads CASRQQGKDSPLHF. CDR3 sequence (DNA): TGTGCCAGCAGACAACAGGGGAAGGATTCACCCCTCCACTTT.

This chain uses TRBV7-9 with TRBJ1-2; the D is unclear. V dropped 5 bases and J dropped 0 bases, with 13 bases sitting between them. The CDR3 covers 15 residues. Germline loops: CDR1 SEHNR, CDR2 FQNEAQ (reference sequence). CDR3 sequence: CASSHIAVPNYGYTF. The CDR3 nucleotides read TGTGCCAGCAGCCATATCGCAGTTCCTAACTATGGCTACACCTTC.

The chain combines TRBV19 with TRBJ2-5; maybe TRBD1 (7 bases). V shed 1 base and J shed 4 bases, with 16 bases lying between them. CDR1 is LNHDA, CDR2 SQIVND, per germline (reference sequence). This CDR3 has 16 amino acids. The CDR3 region is CASSIGDQGGGETQYF. The CDR3 bases are TGTGCCAGTAGTATAGGGGACCAGGGGGGTGGAGAGACCCAGTACTTC.

The CDR3 spells CASSGEPGTGTGVQYF. In DNA form, the CDR3 reads TGTGCCAGCAGCGGTGAACCCGGGACAGGGACGGGGGTCCAGTACTTC. The chain carries TRBV9 and TRBJ2-5; 9 bases are shared with TRBD1. The V segment lost 3 bases and the J segment 10 bases; nucleotides outside the gene matches: 16. This CDR3 has 16 amino acids. The V gene's germline CDR1 is SGDLS and CDR2 YYNGEE.

V is TRBV5-4 and J is TRBJ2-1, with 8 bases fitting TRBD2. Losses at the gene ends were 0 bases for V and 5 bases for J; bases not matched to a gene: 4. Germline V gene data show CDR1 as SGHNT and CDR2 as YYREEE (reference sequence). CDR3 length: 15 residues. In nucleotides, the CDR3 is TGTGCCAGCAGCTTGGATCGGGGGGGCCACAATGAGCAGTTCTTC. The encoded protein is CASSLDRGGHNEQFF. The variable domain in full, with the rest retrieved from reference TRBV5-4 and TRBJ2-1, is ETGVTQSPTHLIKTRGQQVTLRCSSQSGHNTVSWYQQALGQGPQFIFQYYREEENGRGNFPPRFSGLQFPNYSSELNVNALELDDSALYLCASSLDRGGHNEQFFGPGTRLTVL.

This sequence joins TRBV29-1 and TRBJ2-1; the match to TRBD2 covers 10 bases. J lost 6 bases, V lost 6 bases, and 8 bases had no gene match. In germline, CDR1 is SQVTM, CDR2 ANQGSEA. The CDR3 contains 14 residues. CDR3: CSVGERGGSNEQFF. CDR3 coding DNA: TGCAGCGTGGGGGAGCGGGGGGGCTCCAATGAGCAGTTCTTC.

This clone showed up just a few times. The gene calls are TRBV2 and TRBJ1-2; D possibly corresponds to TRBD1 (6 bases). Between the trimmed V and J ends, which lost 8 bases and 4 bases, there was a span of 23 bases. Germline V lookup: CDR1 SNHLY, CDR2 FYNNEI. This CDR3 spans 16 amino acids. Here the CDR3 reads CASAREPSGGVYGYTF. Here the CDR3 DNA reads TGTGCCAGCGCCCGCGAACCCAGTGGGGGCGTCTATGGCTACACCTTC.

The chain links TRBV9 to TRBJ2-3; 11 nucleotides line up with TRBD2. This CDR3 contains 16 residues. V shed 3 bases and J 4 bases; nucleotides not matched to a gene: 7. Looked up from germline, CDR1 is SGDLS and CDR2 is YYNGEE. CDR3 region: CASSELAGASADTQYF. The CDR3 DNA follows: TGTGCCAGCAGCGAACTAGCGGGGGCCTCGGCAGATACGCAGTATTTT.

This chain links TRBV30 with TRBJ2-5, with D unresolved. The germline V and J ends were trimmed by 0 bases and 5 bases, with 7 bases remaining between them. This CDR3 has 12 residues. Germline lookup yields CDR1 GTSNPN and CDR2 SVGIG (reference sequence). For the CDR3, the DNA is TGTGCCTGGAGTGTATCCGGGGAGACCCAGTACTTC. Translating it yields CAWSVSGETQYF. The full variable domain, completed using reference TRBV30 and TRBJ2-5, is SQTIHQWPATLVQPVGSPLSLECTVEGTSNPNLYWYRQAAGRGLQLLFYSVGIGQISSEVPQNLSASRPQDRQFILSSKKLLLSDSGFYLCAWSVSGETQYFGPGTRLLVL.

This sequence joins TRBV2 and TRBJ2-5; D perhaps matches TRBD1 (5 bases). This CDR3 is built from 16 residues. Looked up from germline, CDR1 is SNHLY and CDR2 is FYNNEI. Trimming stripped 1 base from V and 6 bases from J, with 18 bases between. For the CDR3, the DNA is TGTGCCAGCAGTGAAGTGGGCCCGGCCCAGGGAAAGACCCAGTACTTC. It is translated as CASSEVGPAQGKTQYF.

The rearrangement uses TRBV29-1 and TRBJ1-2, with TRBD1 matching over 7 bases. Germline V gives CDR1 SQVTM, CDR2 ANQGSEA. V was clipped by 7 bases and J by 4 bases; unmatched bases: 9. The CDR3 contains 13 residues. CDR3 DNA sequence: TGCAGCGCACGGGACAGTCTTAGCTATGGCTACACCTTC. Translating gives CSARDSLSYGYTF. Combining the CDR3 with reference TRBV29-1 and TRBJ1-2 gives the whole variable domain SAVISQKPSRDICQRGTSLTIQCQVDSQVTMMFWYRQQPGQSLTLIATANQGSEATYESGFVIDKFPISRPNLTFSTLTVSNMSPEDSSIYLCSARDSLSYGYTFGSGTRLTVV.

The V call is TRBV19, the J call TRBJ2-1; TRBD2 agrees at 12 bases. This CDR3 comprises 17 residues. With 3 bases clipped from V and 6 bases from J, the junction kept 9 bases outside the gene matches. CDR1 is LNHDA, CDR2 SQIVND, per germline (reference sequence). CDR3 in amino acids: CASSIPTGLAGPNEQFF. In DNA, the CDR3 is TGTGCCAGTAGTATCCCCACTGGACTAGCGGGGCCCAATGAGCAGTTCTTC.